This is a list of T cell receptor beta chains from one sample in a study of T cell responses to AZD1222 COVID-19 vaccine. Repertoires were generated with immunoSEQ multiplex PCR, while TCRdb's copy carries only in-frame clones and drops some. The sample yields about 150,000 clones, about 88% seen once. Sequences were derived from peripheral blood, sampled on day 0 of AZD1222 vaccination. Receptor source: an adult in good health. Each CDR3 is given with its conserved first and last residue. D genes are given only for firm matches. Part of the rows lack a size; the others show once, few, many or a class for expanded clones.

clone size: .; J gene: TRBJ1-3; D gene: .; V gene: TRBV23-1; CDR3 protein: CASSLPDSPGNTIYF; CDR3 DNA: TGCGCCAGCAGTCTCCCGGACAGTCCAGGAAACACCATATATTTT
clone size: .; J gene: TRBJ1-3; D gene: .; V gene: TRBV7-2; CDR3 protein: CASSLLANRVAGNTIYF; CDR3 DNA: TGTGCCAGCAGCTTACTGGCTAACAGGGTAGCCGGAAACACCATATATTTT
clone size: .; J gene: TRBJ1-3; D gene: .; V gene: TRBV14; CDR3 protein: CASSYGRSGNTIYF; CDR3 DNA: TGTGCCAGCAGCTACGGACGCTCTGGAAACACCATATATTTT
clone size: .; J gene: TRBJ2-2; D gene: .; V gene: TRBV7-3; CDR3 protein: CASSLLGGNTGELFF; CDR3 DNA: TGTGCCAGCAGCTTACTGGGGGGAAACACCGGGGAGCTGTTTTTT
clone size: .; J gene: TRBJ2-2; D gene: .; V gene: TRBV10-2; CDR3 protein: CASREQGWDTGELFF; CDR3 DNA: TGCGCCAGCAGGGAACAGGGATGGGACACCGGGGAGCTGTTTTTT
clone size: .; J gene: TRBJ2-2; D gene: TRBD2; V gene: TRBV5-1; CDR3 protein: CASSTAGASSGELFF; CDR3 DNA: TGCGCCAGCAGCACAGCGGGGGCCTCCAGCGGGGAGCTGTTTTTT
clone size: .; J gene: TRBJ2-2; D gene: TRBD2; V gene: TRBV7-2; CDR3 protein: CASLPGGTGELFF; CDR3 DNA: TGTGCCAGCCTTCCGGGAGGCACCGGGGAGCTGTTTTTT
clone size: .; J gene: TRBJ2-3; D gene: .; V gene: TRBV6-4; CDR3 protein: CASSNVGGTDTQYF; CDR3 DNA: TGTGCCAGCAGTAATGTCGGGGGCACAGATACGCAGTATTTT
clone size: .; J gene: TRBJ1-4; D gene: TRBD1; V gene: TRBV2; CDR3 protein: CASSKQGEGEKLFF; CDR3 DNA: TGTGCCAGCAGTAAACAGGGGGAGGGCGAAAAACTGTTTTTT
clone size: .; J gene: TRBJ1-1; D gene: .; V gene: TRBV6-2/TRBV6-3; CDR3 protein: CASSYGFTEAFF; CDR3 DNA: TGTGCCAGCAGTTATGGATTCACTGAAGCTTTCTTT
clone size: .; J gene: TRBJ2-7; D gene: .; V gene: TRBV6-5; CDR3 protein: CASSYQGTSYEQYF; CDR3 DNA: TGTGCCAGCAGTTACCAAGGGACATCCTACGAGCAGTACTTC
clone size: .; J gene: TRBJ2-1; D gene: .; V gene: TRBV29-1; CDR3 protein: CSVEERWGQFF; CDR3 DNA: TGCAGCGTTGAAGAGAGGTGGGGGCAGTTCTTC
clone size: .; J gene: TRBJ1-5; D gene: .; V gene: TRBV19; CDR3 protein: CASRQDSNQPQHF; CDR3 DNA: TGTGCCAGTAGACAGGATAGCAATCAGCCCCAGCATTTT
clone size: .; J gene: TRBJ2-4; D gene: .; V gene: TRBV3-1/TRBV3-2; CDR3 protein: CASSQWGALAKNIQYF; CDR3 DNA: TGTGCCAGCAGCCAATGGGGGGCTCTAGCCAAAAACATTCAGTACTTC
clone size: .; J gene: TRBJ1-2; D gene: .; V gene: TRBV5-1; CDR3 protein: CASSLETGTNYGYTF; CDR3 DNA: TGCGCCAGCAGCTTGGAGACAGGAACTAACTATGGCTACACCTTC
clone size: .; J gene: TRBJ2-7; D gene: .; V gene: TRBV11-2; CDR3 protein: CASSHSPGIEQYF; CDR3 DNA: TGTGCCAGCAGCCACTCGCCTGGTATCGAGCAGTACTTC
clone size: .; J gene: TRBJ1-2; D gene: .; V gene: TRBV5-1; CDR3 protein: CASSSTDGYGYTF; CDR3 DNA: TGCGCCAGCAGCTCCACAGACGGCTATGGCTACACCTTC
clone size: .; J gene: TRBJ1-2; D gene: TRBD1; V gene: TRBV5-1; CDR3 protein: CASSLGETGYGYTF; CDR3 DNA: TGCGCCAGCAGCTTGGGCGAGACAGGGTATGGCTACACCTTC
clone size: .; J gene: TRBJ1-5; D gene: .; V gene: TRBV6-2/TRBV6-3; CDR3 protein: CASSTSGSGNQPQHF; CDR3 DNA: TGTGCCAGCAGTACATCGGGATCGGGGAATCAGCCCCAGCATTTT
clone size: .; J gene: TRBJ1-1; D gene: .; V gene: TRBV29-1; CDR3 protein: CSGKENTEAFF; CDR3 DNA: TGCAGCGGAAAGGAGAACACTGAAGCTTTCTTT
clone size: .; J gene: TRBJ2-5; D gene: .; V gene: TRBV7-2; CDR3 protein: CASSAFRGSETQYF; CDR3 DNA: TGTGCCAGCAGCGCATTCAGGGGATCAGAGACCCAGTACTTC
clone size: many; J gene: TRBJ2-5; D gene: .; V gene: TRBV10-3; CDR3 protein: CAITEDNNQETQYF; CDR3 DNA: TGTGCCATCACCGAGGACAACAACCAAGAGACCCAGTACTTC
clone size: .; J gene: TRBJ1-5; D gene: .; V gene: TRBV6-2/TRBV6-3; CDR3 protein: CASSYSLSRREPQHF; CDR3 DNA: TGTGCCAGCAGTTACTCGTTATCGAGAAGGGAGCCCCAGCATTTT
clone size: .; J gene: TRBJ2-7; D gene: TRBD1; V gene: TRBV5-4; CDR3 protein: CASSRGQGVSSEQYF; CDR3 DNA: TGTGCCAGCAGTAGAGGGCAGGGGGTAAGCAGCGAGCAGTACTTC
clone size: once; J gene: TRBJ1-1; D gene: .; V gene: TRBV6-2/TRBV6-3; CDR3 protein: CASSYGAGIEAFF; CDR3 DNA: TGTGCCAGCAGTTACGGGGCAGGGATCGAAGCTTTCTTT
clone size: .; J gene: TRBJ2-3; D gene: .; V gene: TRBV5-4; CDR3 protein: CASSLRDTDTQYF; CDR3 DNA: TGTGCCAGCAGCTTGAGGGACACAGATACGCAGTATTTT
clone size: .; J gene: TRBJ2-7; D gene: TRBD1; V gene: TRBV10-2; CDR3 protein: CASSEPGQGASYEQYF; CDR3 DNA: TGCGCCAGCAGTGAGCCGGGACAGGGGGCGTCCTACGAGCAGTACTTC
clone size: few; J gene: TRBJ1-1; D gene: .; V gene: TRBV19; CDR3 protein: CASSWTFEAFF; CDR3 DNA: TGTGCCAGTAGTTGGACTTTTGAAGCTTTCTTT
clone size: .; J gene: TRBJ1-6; D gene: .; V gene: TRBV9; CDR3 protein: CASSADRLGGENNSPLHF; CDR3 DNA: TGTGCCAGCAGCGCAGACCGCCTCGGGGGGGAGAATAATTCACCCCTCCACTTT
clone size: few; J gene: TRBJ1-3; D gene: TRBD1; V gene: TRBV7-2; CDR3 protein: CASSLSTGEGNTIYF; CDR3 DNA: TGTGCCAGCAGCCTTTCGACAGGGGAAGGAAACACCATATATTTT
clone size: .; J gene: TRBJ1-2; D gene: .; V gene: TRBV5-5; CDR3 protein: CASSLEGYGYTF; CDR3 DNA: TGTGCCAGCAGCTTGGAGGGTTATGGCTACACCTTC
clone size: .; J gene: TRBJ2-5; D gene: .; V gene: TRBV7-2; CDR3 protein: CASSRKVQETQYF; CDR3 DNA: TGTGCCAGCAGTCGTAAGGTCCAAGAGACCCAGTACTTC
clone size: .; J gene: TRBJ2-1; D gene: TRBD2; V gene: TRBV19; CDR3 protein: CASRQGTSPLNEQFF; CDR3 DNA: TGTGCCAGTAGGCAGGGGACTAGCCCGCTGAATGAGCAGTTCTTC
clone size: .; J gene: TRBJ2-5; D gene: .; V gene: TRBV5-6; CDR3 protein: CASSLLAVGVETQYF; CDR3 DNA: TGTGCCAGCAGCTTGTTGGCGGTCGGGGTTGAGACCCAGTACTTC
clone size: .; J gene: TRBJ2-7; D gene: TRBD1; V gene: TRBV6-4; CDR3 protein: CASSDRAGTGSAYEQYF; CDR3 DNA: TGTGCCAGCAGTGACCGGGCCGGGACAGGGTCAGCCTACGAGCAGTACTTC
clone size: .; J gene: TRBJ1-5; D gene: TRBD1; V gene: TRBV19; CDR3 protein: CASSIERTGYNQPQHF; CDR3 DNA: TGTGCCAGTAGTATAGAGCGGACAGGTTACAATCAGCCCCAGCATTTT
clone size: .; J gene: TRBJ1-4; D gene: .; V gene: TRBV18; CDR3 protein: CASSPQEWGKLFF; CDR3 DNA: TGTGCCAGCTCACCTCAAGAGTGGGGAAAACTGTTTTTT
clone size: .; J gene: TRBJ1-1; D gene: .; V gene: TRBV6-5; CDR3 protein: CASSYSGGGFKTEAFF; CDR3 DNA: TGTGCCAGCAGTTACTCGGGGGGCGGTTTCAAAACTGAAGCTTTCTTT
clone size: .; J gene: TRBJ1-6; D gene: .; V gene: TRBV6-5; CDR3 protein: CAGRQTSSYNSPLHF; CDR3 DNA: TGTGCCGGGAGGCAGACGAGCTCCTATAATTCACCCCTCCACTTT
clone size: .; J gene: TRBJ2-2; D gene: .; V gene: TRBV18; CDR3 protein: CASSPRVNTGELFF; CDR3 DNA: TGTGCCAGCTCACCACGGGTGAACACCGGGGAGCTGTTTTTT
clone size: .; J gene: TRBJ2-1; D gene: .; V gene: TRBV3-1/TRBV3-2; CDR3 protein: CASSQDHSNEQFF; CDR3 DNA: TGTGCCAGCAGCCAAGATCACTCCAATGAGCAGTTCTTC
clone size: .; J gene: TRBJ1-1; D gene: .; V gene: TRBV12-3/TRBV12-4; CDR3 protein: CASSFLVNTEAFF; CDR3 DNA: TGTGCCAGCAGTTTTTTGGTGAACACTGAAGCTTTCTTT
clone size: .; J gene: TRBJ1-1; D gene: TRBD1; V gene: TRBV4-2; CDR3 protein: CASSQGDRGEAFF; CDR3 DNA: TGTGCCAGCAGCCAAGGAGACAGGGGTGAAGCTTTCTTT
clone size: .; J gene: TRBJ2-5; D gene: TRBD2; V gene: TRBV5-4; CDR3 protein: CASRRTSGGTQYF; CDR3 DNA: TGTGCCAGCAGACGGACTAGCGGGGGGACCCAGTACTTC
clone size: .; J gene: TRBJ1-2; D gene: .; V gene: TRBV7-9; CDR3 protein: CASSLVSDNYGYTF; CDR3 DNA: TGTGCCAGCAGCTTAGTATCAGATAACTATGGCTACACCTTC
clone size: .; J gene: TRBJ1-2; D gene: TRBD1; V gene: TRBV13; CDR3 protein: CASSSGQRNNYGYTF; CDR3 DNA: TGTGCCAGCAGCTCGGGACAGCGAAATAACTATGGCTACACCTTC
clone size: .; J gene: TRBJ2-7; D gene: .; V gene: TRBV6-5; CDR3 protein: CASSQRQDSYEQYF; CDR3 DNA: TGTGCCAGCAGTCAAAGACAGGACTCCTACGAGCAGTACTTC
clone size: .; J gene: TRBJ2-7; D gene: TRBD1; V gene: TRBV3-1/TRBV3-2; CDR3 protein: CASSPGTGTYEQYF; CDR3 DNA: TGTGCCAGCAGCCCCGGGACAGGGACCTACGAGCAGTACTTC
clone size: .; J gene: TRBJ2-7; D gene: TRBD2; V gene: TRBV7-2; CDR3 protein: CASSLVWSRRGDEQYF; CDR3 DNA: TGTGCCAGCAGCTTAGTGTGGTCTCGGCGGGGGGACGAGCAGTACTTC
clone size: once; J gene: TRBJ2-3; D gene: .; V gene: TRBV19; CDR3 protein: CASSIDLAELEDTQYF; CDR3 DNA: TGTGCCAGTAGTATAGACTTGGCTGAACTTGAAGATACGCAGTATTTT
clone size: .; J gene: TRBJ1-2; D gene: .; V gene: TRBV11-1; CDR3 protein: CASSSNSGPTNYGYTF; CDR3 DNA: TGTGCCAGCAGCTCCAATTCGGGCCCGACTAACTATGGCTACACCTTC
clone size: .; J gene: TRBJ1-1; D gene: .; V gene: TRBV7-2; CDR3 protein: CASSLEGRREAFF; CDR3 DNA: TGTGCCAGCAGCTTAGAGGGGCGTAGGGAAGCTTTCTTT